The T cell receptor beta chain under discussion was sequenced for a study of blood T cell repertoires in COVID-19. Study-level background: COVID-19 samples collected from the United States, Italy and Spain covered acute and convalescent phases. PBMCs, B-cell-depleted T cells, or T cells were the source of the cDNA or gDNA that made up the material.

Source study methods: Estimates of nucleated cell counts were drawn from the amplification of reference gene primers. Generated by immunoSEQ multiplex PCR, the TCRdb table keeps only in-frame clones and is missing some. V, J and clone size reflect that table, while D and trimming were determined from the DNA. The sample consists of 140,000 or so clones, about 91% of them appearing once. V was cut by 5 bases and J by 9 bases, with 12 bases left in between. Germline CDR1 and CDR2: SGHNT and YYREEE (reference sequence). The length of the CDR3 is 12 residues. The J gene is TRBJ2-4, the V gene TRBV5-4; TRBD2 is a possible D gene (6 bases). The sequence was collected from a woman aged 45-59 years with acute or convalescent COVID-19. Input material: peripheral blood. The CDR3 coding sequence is TGTGCCAGCAGATACGGGGGAGGCATTCAGTACTTC. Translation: CASRYGGGIQYF.